This T cell receptor beta chain was recovered during a study of T cell repertoires in cytomegalovirus infection. This clonotype was seen many times. The antigen is undetermined. TCRdb recomputed calls from the reads with MiXCR, one row per CDR3 protein. The profile shows fewer than 200,000 distinct CDR3 sequences, around 14% of them singletons. Trimming left V 5 bases short and J 1 base short, with 10 bases between. Germline V gene data show CDR1 as SGHTA and CDR2 as FQGNSA. The CDR3 consists of 14 residues. Points from the study as a whole: In two of eight donors, the top clonotype was HLA-C-restricted CMV-specific.

The origin of this receptor is a human donor in good health (CMV status not recorded). Some clones in this sample may be carry-over from other donors' samples. V and J are TRBV7-2 and TRBJ2-3; no definite D call. Input material: PBMCs. CDR3 DNA sequence: TGTGCCAGCAGCCAAGCTACCCGCACAGATACGCAGTATTTT. The encoded protein is CASSQATRTDTQYF.